The clone carrying this T cell receptor beta chain was seen only a few times. Its antigen is as yet unknown. Treatment given: approximately nine-day PBMC culture with coronavirus spike peptide pools or control peptides (ViraFEST assay). Following culture for 10 days, CD4+ T cells were isolated by negative selection. Germline V gives CDR1 DFQATT, CDR2 SNEGSKA (reference sequence). The CDR3 has 14 residues. J lost 6 bases, V lost 5 bases, and 8 bases had no gene match. This record belongs to a study of vaccination and CD4 T cells after COVID-19. About the study: The convalescents, six males and four females, included two who were Hispanic.

Broader study findings: Convalescent patients were relatively few, and early post-infection timepoints were missing.

CD4+ T cells that had been cultured provided DNA sequenced with the Oncomine TCR Beta short-read assay. TCRdb reprocessed the PCR reads via MiXCR and lists one record per CDR3 protein. Counted here are approximately 10,000 distinct CDR3 sequences, 45% to 65% occurring once; the ten biggest clones make up 25% to 40%. The rearrangement joins TRBV20-1 to TRBJ1-2, with 11 bases identical to TRBD1. Sequencing input: CD4+ T cells from blood, cultured in vitro. This TCR derives from a human donor who had recovered from COVID-19. CDR3: CSAPGQGAFDGYTF. CDR3 DNA sequence: TGCAGTGCTCCAGGACAGGGGGCTTTCGATGGCTACACCTTC.